What follows are 19 T cell receptor beta chains derived from one specimen sequenced in a study of blood T cell repertoires in COVID-19 (dated by TCRdb to the early 2020s). The library was made by the immunoSEQ multiplex PCR assay. The table comes from immuneACCESS by way of TCRdb, which keeps in-frame sequences with V and J called. Part of the clones is missing from these tables; in studies checked, under half for an unresolved V gene and the rest for unknown reasons. The sample yields around 56,000 clones; 80% to 90% were counted once. Around 20% of the sample comes from the top ten. The source material was peripheral blood. The receptors here all came from a human donor in a cohort sampled during active COVID-19.

This chain links TRBV28 with TRBJ2-3; 7 bases are shared with TRBD2. From germline, CDR1 is MDHEN and CDR2 SYDVKM. CDR3 size: 17 residues. V lost 2 bases and J lost 2; bases outside the gene matches: 10. CDR3 coding DNA: TGTGCCAGCAGTTTAGGTTCCTTGGGAGGGGTCACAGATACGCAGTATTTT. This sequence encodes CASSLGSLGGVTDTQYF.

This chain links TRBV6-2 or TRBV6-3 with TRBJ1-1; no reliable D call. Between the trimmed V and J ends, which lost 5 bases and 1 base, there was a span of 8 bases. The CDR3 runs 13 residues. Germline V lookup: CDR1 MNHEY, CDR2 SVGEGT. CDR3 DNA sequence: TGTGCCAGCAGTCGCGGGTGGAACACTGAAGCTTTCTTT. It is translated as CASSRGWNTEAFF.

The chain carries TRBV7-9 and TRBJ1-6, with D maybe TRBD1 (6 bases). This CDR3 is 15 amino acids long. Deletions cut 1 base from V and 5 bases from J, with 9 bases between. Germline loops: CDR1 SEHNR, CDR2 FQNEAQ (reference sequence). As DNA, the CDR3 is TGTGCCAGCAGCTTAGGGACAGCCCATAATTCACCCCTCCACTTT. It codes for CASSLGTAHNSPLHF.

This chain joins TRBV21-1 and TRBJ1-2; TRBD1 was called by the table and not checked on the DNA. TRBV21-1 is labeled a pseudogene. This CDR3 comprises 15 residues. CDR3 DNA: TGTGCCAGCAGCCCCCCCTCGGGACAGCTCTATGGCTACACCTTC. This gives the protein CASSPPSGQLYGYTF.

The V and J genes are TRBV18 and TRBJ2-7, with 11 nucleotides matching TRBD1. With V trimmed by 6 bases and J by 5 bases, 6 bases remained unmatched. In germline, CDR1 is KGHSH, CDR2 LQKENI. CDR3 length: 14 residues. The CDR3 region has the DNA TGTGCCAGCTCTACCGGGACAGGGGGAGACGAGCAGTACTTC. As protein: CASSTGTGGDEQYF. Filled out from reference TRBV18 and TRBJ2-7, the complete variable domain reads NAGVMQNPRHLVRRRGQEARLRCSPMKGHSHVYWYRQLPEEGLKFMVYLQKENIIDESGMPKERFSAEFPKEGPSILRIQQVVRGDSAAYFCASSTGTGGDEQYFGPGTRLTVT.

V and J are TRBV19 and TRBJ2-7; 8 nucleotides align to TRBD1. CDR3 size: 16 residues. After removal of 4 bases from V and 0 bases from J, the junction contained 8 bases not matched to a gene. Germline loops: CDR1 LNHDA, CDR2 SQIVND (reference sequence). The CDR3 DNA sequence: TGTGCCAGTAGTAGGACAGGGATGTATGGCTCCTACGAGCAGTACTTC. Protein product: CASSRTGMYGSYEQYF.

The CDR3: CASTPQIVWGYTF. In DNA, the CDR3 is TGTGCCAGCACGCCCCAAATAGTTTGGGGCTACACCTTC. The rearrangement uses TRBV12-3 or TRBV12-4 and TRBJ1-2; D not resolved. The CDR3 sequence is 13 residues long. Trimming pared 7 bases from V and 8 bases from J, leaving 17 bases between.

The chain has TRBV18 and TRBJ2-5; D may be TRBD1 (5 bases). V was shortened by 3 bases and J by 4 bases, with 9 bases between the two germline ends. There are 13 residues in the CDR3. The germline V gene encodes CDR1 KGHSH and CDR2 LQKENI. The CDR3 coding sequence is TGTGCCAGCTCACCGGGGCAGGGAGAGACCCAGTACTTC. Translated: CASSPGQGETQYF.

J is TRBJ2-3 and V is TRBV6-5; D not certain. Germline assignment: CDR1 MNHEY and CDR2 SVGAGI. V was pared by 2 bases and J by 6 bases, with 9 bases between. The CDR3 runs to 13 residues. The CDR3: CASSYPGSDTQYF. CDR3 bases: TGTGCCAGCAGTTACCCCGGTTCCGATACGCAGTATTTT.

The rearrangement uses TRBV4-3 and TRBJ2-1; TRBD2 aligns across 11 bases. CDR3 length equals 18 residues. J lost 8 bases, V lost 1 base, and 13 bases had no gene match. Looked up from germline, CDR1 is LGHNA and CDR2 is YSLEER. DNA for the CDR3: TGCGCCAGCAGCCAAGGGGATAGAGTAGCGGGGGGGCCGGATGAGCAGTTCTTC. Translated: CASSQGDRVAGGPDEQFF.

This chain uses TRBV15 with TRBJ1-3; 9 bases are shared with TRBD1. The CDR3 runs to 21 residues. The trim removed 3 bases at V and 3 bases at J, leaving 21 bases unmatched. Germline V gene lookup returns CDR1 LNHNV and CDR2 YYDKDF (reference sequence). CDR3 in amino acids: CATSSRMGQGDPAGIGNTIYF. The CDR3 nucleotides are TGTGCCACCAGCAGCCGGATGGGACAGGGAGACCCGGCCGGTATTGGAAACACCATATATTTT.

The V call is TRBV11-1, the J call TRBJ1-2, with D possibly TRBD1 on 5 matching bases. Germline V CDR1 and CDR2: SGHAT, FQDESV (reference sequence). Trimming shortened V by 2 bases and J by 4 bases, and 14 bases separated the two germline ends. This CDR3 is built from 15 residues. CDR3 bases: TGTGCCAGCAGCTTATCTACAGGTGACCTCTATGGCTACACCTTC. Protein sequence: CASSLSTGDLYGYTF.

CDR3 protein: CASSPGGPRETQYF. CDR3 DNA sequence: TGTGCCAGCAGCCCGGGGGGGCCTCGGGAGACCCAGTACTTC. The rearrangement joins TRBV9 to TRBJ2-5; TRBD2 agrees at 8 bases. Trimming at V came to 4 bases and at J to 5 bases, leaving 7 bases not matched to a gene. The germline V gene encodes CDR1 SGDLS and CDR2 YYNGEE. The CDR3 sequence is 14 residues long.

This clone was observed a single time. The chain links TRBV27 to TRBJ2-7; the match to TRBD1 covers 10 bases. The junction had 5 bases not matched to a gene; V was cut back by 0 bases and J by 6 bases. CDR1 is MNHEY, CDR2 SMNVEV, per germline (reference sequence). This CDR3 is 15 amino acids long. This chain's CDR3 is CASSLSGTGVGEQYF. DNA of the CDR3: TGTGCCAGCAGTTTATCGGGGACAGGGGTGGGCGAGCAGTACTTC.

The chain couples TRBV14 to TRBJ2-7; the D gene is possibly TRBD1 (6 bases). The germline gives CDR1 SGHDN, CDR2 FVKESK. This CDR3 has 18 amino acids. Trimming removed 0 bases at V and 2 bases at J, with 20 bases between. CDR3 DNA: TGTGCCAGCAGCCAAGATAACGCAGAACAGGGAGTGCCCTACGAGCAGTACTTC. Translated: CASSQDNAEQGVPYEQYF.

V gene TRBV7-3 combines with J gene TRBJ1-6; D might be TRBD1 (5 bases). Trimming left V 0 bases short and J 7 bases short, with 22 bases between. The V gene's germline CDR1 is SGHTA and CDR2 FQGTGA. CDR3 length: 19 residues. The CDR3 loop is CASSLTSKTNLQGNSPLHF. The CDR3 DNA follows: TGTGCCAGCAGCTTAACGTCCAAAACTAACTTGCAGGGAAATTCACCCCTCCACTTT.

V usage is TRBV29-1 and J usage is TRBJ1-1; 7 bases are a match to TRBD1. CDR1 is SQVTM, CDR2 ANQGSEA, per germline. CDR3 size: 13 residues. The J segment lost 0 bases and the V segment lost 7 bases, leaving 5 bases of the junction unmatched. The CDR3 DNA sequence: TGCAGCGCCCTGGGACAGATGAACACTGAAGCTTTCTTT. Encoded protein: CSALGQMNTEAFF.

V gene TRBV19 combines with J gene TRBJ2-7; 8 bases line up with TRBD1. This CDR3 comprises 14 residues. Per the germline V gene, CDR1 is LNHDA and CDR2 is SQIVND (reference sequence). With V trimmed by 3 bases and J by 2 bases, 3 bases remained unmatched. In DNA form, the CDR3 reads TGTGCCAGTAGTATCGGGACAGGAGCCTACGAGCAGTACTTC. Translated: CASSIGTGAYEQYF.

The chain joins TRBV7-2 to TRBJ1-1; 7 bases are a match to TRBD1. Losses at the gene ends were 1 base for V and 3 bases for J; bases not matched to a gene: 14. CDR3 length equals 18 residues. The V gene's germline CDR1 is SGHTA and CDR2 FQGNSA. The CDR3 DNA sequence: TGTGCCAGCAGCTTAGAGTTCACTAGGGGGCGGAGGTACACTGAAGCTTTCTTT. Translation: CASSLEFTRGRRYTEAFF.